This TCR beta chain was identified in a study of CD8 T cells in Susac syndrome. The germline V gene has CDR1 LGHNA and CDR2 YSLEER. V lost 0 bases, J lost 10 bases, and 9 bases lay in between. The CDR3 contains 13 residues. Reverse transcription of roughly 0.5 to 1 ug RNA used random hexamers. TCRdb analysed the immunoSEQ multiplex PCR reads with MiXCR anew, one entry per CDR3 protein. The table includes over 95,000 distinct CDR3 sequences, roughly 90% detected once. Sequencing was performed on CD8+ T cells from PBMCs. The rearrangement links TRBV4-3 to TRBJ1-4; D not certain. The TCR originated in a human donor in good health. The CDR3 nucleotides are TGCGCCAGCAGCCAAGACCGACGGCGAAAACTGTTTTTT. It translates to CASSQDRRRKLFF.